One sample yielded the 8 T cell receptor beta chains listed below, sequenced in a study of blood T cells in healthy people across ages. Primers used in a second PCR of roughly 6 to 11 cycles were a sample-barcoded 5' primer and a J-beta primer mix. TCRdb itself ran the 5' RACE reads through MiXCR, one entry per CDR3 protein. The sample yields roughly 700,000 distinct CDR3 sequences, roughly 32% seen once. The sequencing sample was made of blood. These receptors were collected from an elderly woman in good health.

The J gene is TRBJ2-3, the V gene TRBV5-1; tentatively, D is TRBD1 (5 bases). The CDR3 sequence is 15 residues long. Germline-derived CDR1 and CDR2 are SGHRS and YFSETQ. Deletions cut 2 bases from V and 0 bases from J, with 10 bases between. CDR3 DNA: TGCGCCAGCAGCTTTGCAGGGTCTAGCACAGATACGCAGTATTTT. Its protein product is CASSFAGSSTDTQYF.

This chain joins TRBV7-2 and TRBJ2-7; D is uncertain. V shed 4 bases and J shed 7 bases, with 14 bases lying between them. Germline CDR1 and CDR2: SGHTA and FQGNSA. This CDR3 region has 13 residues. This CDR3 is CASSSQIGDEQYF. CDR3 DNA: TGTGCCAGCAGCTCTCAAATCGGCGATGAGCAGTACTTC.

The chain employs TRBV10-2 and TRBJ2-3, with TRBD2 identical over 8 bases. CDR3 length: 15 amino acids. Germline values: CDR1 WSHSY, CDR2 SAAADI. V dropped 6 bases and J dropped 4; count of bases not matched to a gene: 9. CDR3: CASSLGGTSADTQYF. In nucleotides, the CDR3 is TGCGCCAGCAGCTTAGGTGGGACTAGTGCAGATACGCAGTATTTT.

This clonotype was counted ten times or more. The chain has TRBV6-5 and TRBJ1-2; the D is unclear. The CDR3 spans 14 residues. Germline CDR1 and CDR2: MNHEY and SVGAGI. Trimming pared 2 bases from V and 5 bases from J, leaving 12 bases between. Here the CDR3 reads CASSYGGPGYGYTF. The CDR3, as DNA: TGTGCCAGCAGTTACGGAGGGCCGGGGTATGGCTACACCTTC.

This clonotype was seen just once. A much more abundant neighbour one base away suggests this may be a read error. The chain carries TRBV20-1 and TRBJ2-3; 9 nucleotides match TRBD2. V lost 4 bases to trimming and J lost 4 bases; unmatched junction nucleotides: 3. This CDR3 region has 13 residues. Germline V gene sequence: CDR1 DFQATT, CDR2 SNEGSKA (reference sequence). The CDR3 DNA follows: TGCAGTGCTACGACTAGCGGCGCAGATACGCAGTATTTT. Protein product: CSATTSGADTQYF.

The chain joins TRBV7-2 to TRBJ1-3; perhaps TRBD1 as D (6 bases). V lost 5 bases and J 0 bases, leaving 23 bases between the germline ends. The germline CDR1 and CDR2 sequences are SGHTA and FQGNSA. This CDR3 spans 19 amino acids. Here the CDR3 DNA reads TGTGCCAGCAGCATAAGAGGGGGGGTCTTCTCAGCCTCTGGAAACACCATATATTTT. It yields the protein CASSIRGGVFSASGNTIYF. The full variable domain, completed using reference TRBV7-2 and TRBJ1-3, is GAGVSQSPSNKVTEKGKDVELRCDPISGHTALYWYRQSLGQGLEFLIYFQGNSAPDKSGLPSDRFSAERTGGSVSTLTIQRTQQEDSAVYLCASSIRGGVFSASGNTIYFGEGSWLTVV.

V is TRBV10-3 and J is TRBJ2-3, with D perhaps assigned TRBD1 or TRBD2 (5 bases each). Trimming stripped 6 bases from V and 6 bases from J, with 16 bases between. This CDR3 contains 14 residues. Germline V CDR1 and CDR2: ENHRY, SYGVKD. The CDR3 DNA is TGTGCCATCAGCCCCGGGACCTCAGCGGATACGCAGTATTTT. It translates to CAISPGTSADTQYF.

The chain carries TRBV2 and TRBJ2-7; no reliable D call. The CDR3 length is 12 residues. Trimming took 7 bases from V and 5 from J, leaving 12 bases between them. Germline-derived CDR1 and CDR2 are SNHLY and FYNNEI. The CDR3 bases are TGTGCCAGCACTCCCTACATTGACGAGCAGTACTTC. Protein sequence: CASTPYIDEQYF.